Sequencing of this TCR beta chain was carried out in a study of STAT5B mutations in CD4+ large granular lymphocyte leukemia. Germline CDR1 is SQVTM and CDR2 is ANQGSEA. The V segment lost 3 bases and the J segment 4 bases; nucleotides outside the gene matches: 6. This CDR3 comprises 14 residues. Libraries were prepared by immunoSEQ multiplex PCR; TCRdb keeps only in-frame clonotypes and omits some of them. The table records about 38,000 clones, approximately 72% of them present only once. The chain recombines TRBV29-1 with TRBJ2-4; 7 bases match TRBD1. The sample taken for sequencing was CD4+ T cells from blood buffy coats. The TCR originated in a human donor in good health. The CDR3, as DNA: TGCAGCGTTGATTCCGGGACAGCTAAAAACATTCAGTACTTC. Protein product: CSVDSGTAKNIQYF.